This section outlines one T cell receptor beta chain sequence together with its context. TCR beta VDJ combinations and CDR3 sequences were profiled from genomic DNA. MiXCR, run by TCRdb on the reads, gives a single entry per CDR3 protein. The table includes about 190,000 distinct CDR3 sequences, roughly half detected once. Trimming took off 11 bases at V and 5 bases at J, with 9 bases between the two ends. CDR1 KGHDR and CDR2 SFDVKD come from the germline V gene. The CDR3 sequence is 11 residues long. This sample was included in a study of CD8+CD57+ T cells in acquired aplastic anemia. The origin of this receptor is a human donor in good health, serving as a control. What was sequenced was sorted CD4+, CD8+, or CD8+CD57+ T cells (not recorded which) from PBMCs. The genes are TRBV24-1 and TRBJ1-3, with D unclear. Here the CDR3 DNA reads TGTGCCAACCGACACAGAAACACCATATATTTT. As protein: CANRHRNTIYF.